The next 18 T cell receptor beta chains were all read from a single sample in a study of cytomegalovirus exposure and HLA in healthy donors. A multiplex PCR was run with 60 Vbeta primers and 13 Jbeta primers. The method was immunoSEQ multiplex PCR; TCRdb's version includes in-frame clones alone and lacks a portion of them. The sample includes 90,000 or so clones, 82% of them seen just once. The specimen was PBMCs. The receptors were sampled from a young man in good health and CMV-seropositive.

V is TRBV27 and J is TRBJ2-5; perhaps TRBD2 as D (5 bases). The J call is in doubt because the DNA end fits TRBJ2-7 better. Germline CDR1 reads MNHEY; CDR2 reads SMNVEV (reference sequence). The CDR3 has 14 amino acids. The CDR3 loop reads CASSLSERTYEQYF. CDR3 in DNA: TGTGCCAGCAGTTTATCGGAGCGGACCTACGAGCAGTACTTC.

The chain carries TRBV5-6 and TRBJ1-2; 9 bases agree with TRBD1. J was trimmed by 2 bases and V by 0 bases; bases with no gene match: 5. Germline V gives CDR1 SGHDT, CDR2 YYEEEE. The CDR3 is made up of 16 amino acids. CDR3 nucleotides: TGTGCCAGCAGCTTGGAAACCGGGACAGGGAACTATGGCTACACCTTC. It is translated as CASSLETGTGNYGYTF.

This clone was found a few times. The CDR3 coding sequence is TGTGCCAGCAGTTGGGAGGGACTCCAGCATTTT. Translating it yields CASSWEGLQHF. The gene calls are TRBV6-1 and TRBJ1-5; tentative D call: TRBD1 (5 bases). CDR3 size: 11 residues. Germline CDR1 and CDR2: MNHNS and SASEGT. The V end was cut by 5 bases, the J end by 12 bases, with 11 bases between.

This clone showed up just a few times. The chain links TRBV4-1 to TRBJ2-5; unclear D gene. Germline assignment: CDR1 MGHRA and CDR2 YSYEKL. V was trimmed by 3 bases and J by 5 bases, leaving 13 bases between them. CDR3 size: 14 residues. Here the CDR3 reads CASSHLPVGETQYF. CDR3 nucleotide sequence: TGCGCCAGCAGCCATCTTCCGGTCGGGGAGACCCAGTACTTC.

This clone has just a few counts. The rearrangement links TRBV7-6 to TRBJ2-1, with D perhaps TRBD1 (6 bases). The CDR3 length is 15 residues. Germline V gene lookup returns CDR1 SGHVS and CDR2 FNYEAQ. Trimming cost V 5 bases and J 4 bases, with 15 bases left between them. The CDR3 protein is CASSAGTGPYNEQFF. In DNA, the CDR3 is TGTGCCAGCAGCGCTGGCACAGGGCCATACAATGAGCAGTTCTTC.

The chain links TRBV4-1 to TRBJ2-1, with 10 bases matching TRBD2. Trimming at V came to 4 bases and at J to 7 bases, leaving 13 bases not matched to a gene. Germline CDR1 reads MGHRA; CDR2 reads YSYEKL. The CDR3 covers 17 residues. The CDR3, as DNA: TGCGCCAGCAGCCTAGAGTCCGGGACTAGCGCCTTGAATGAGCAGTTCTTC. It yields the protein CASSLESGTSALNEQFF.

The genes are TRBV4-2 and TRBJ2-1; TRBD2 is a possible D gene (6 bases). Per the germline V gene, CDR1 is LGHNA and CDR2 is YNFKEQ. The CDR3 runs to 16 residues. V lost 0 bases and J 0 bases, leaving 9 bases between the germline ends. CDR3 DNA: TGTGCCAGCAGCCAAGATTGGCGGGGCTCCTACAATGAGCAGTTCTTC. Amino acids: CASSQDWRGSYNEQFF.

The chain uses TRBV7-2 and TRBJ2-5; D perhaps matches TRBD1 (5 bases). The J call may be mistaken, given a closer DNA end match to TRBJ2-7. In germline, CDR1 is SGHTA, CDR2 FQGNSA. The CDR3 totals 13 residues. Here the CDR3 DNA reads TGTGCCAGCAGCTTAAGGGCAGGGATCGAGCAGTACTTC. Protein: CASSLRAGIEQYF.

This chain uses TRBV5-8 with TRBJ2-5, with a possible D match to TRBD2 (5 bases). The CDR3 consists of 14 residues. V dropped 4 bases and J dropped 3 bases, with 13 bases sitting between them. CDR1 is SGHTS, CDR2 YDEGEE, per germline. Here the CDR3 reads CASSPGLSEETQYF. The CDR3 nucleotides read TGTGCCAGCAGCCCCGGACTGTCCGAAGAGACCCAGTACTTC.

This clone was seen just once. V gene TRBV9 combines with J gene TRBJ2-1; 10 bases map to TRBD2. Germline loops: CDR1 SGDLS, CDR2 YYNGEE. This CDR3 is 17 amino acids long. Trimming cost V 3 bases and J 8 bases; bases outside gene matches: 14. In DNA, the CDR3 is TGTGCCAGCAGCGCCTTAACCCCGGGACTAGCGACCGATGAGCAGTTCTTC. Translated, it gives CASSALTPGLATDEQFF.

The rearrangement joins TRBV7-9 to TRBJ2-4; 12 nucleotides match TRBD2. Germline values: CDR1 SEHNR, CDR2 FQNEAQ (reference sequence). CDR3 length: 15 residues. V shed 5 bases and J 8 bases; nucleotides not matched to a gene: 7. The DNA for the CDR3 is TGTGCCAGCAGCCCGACTAGCGGGAGTGGGGACATTCAGTACTTC. As protein: CASSPTSGSGDIQYF.

This chain links TRBV7-6 with TRBJ2-1, with 9 bases lining up with TRBD1. Unmatched junction bases numbered 8, after V lost 2 bases and J lost 3 bases. CDR1 is SGHVS, CDR2 FNYEAQ, per germline. CDR3 size: 17 residues. The CDR3 region is CASSLRQGVSGYNEQFF. The CDR3 region has the DNA TGTGCCAGCAGCTTAAGACAGGGGGTCTCGGGCTACAATGAGCAGTTCTTC.

The rearrangement uses TRBV27 and TRBJ2-2, with D possibly TRBD1 on 5 matching bases. Germline V lookup: CDR1 MNHEY, CDR2 SMNVEV (reference sequence). This CDR3 spans 12 amino acids. V was pared by 10 bases and J by 7 bases, with 13 bases between. The CDR3 region has the DNA TGTGCCACAATGGGGCAAGGCGGGGAGCTGTTTTTT. This codes for CATMGQGGELFF.

J is TRBJ2-7 and V is TRBV29-1; 8 bases are shared with TRBD1. CDR1 is SQVTM and CDR2 is ANQGSEA in the germline V gene. The CDR3 sequence is 13 residues long. Losses at the gene ends were 6 bases for V and 4 bases for J; bases not matched to a gene: 8. This CDR3 reads CSVQQGVGYEQYF. CDR3 DNA sequence: TGCAGCGTACAACAGGGGGTTGGGTACGAGCAGTACTTC.

The chain employs TRBV5-4 and TRBJ2-7, with TRBD2 matching over 9 bases. In germline, CDR1 is SGHNT, CDR2 YYREEE (reference sequence). The ends lost 3 bases at V and 3 bases at J; junction bases unmatched: 7. The CDR3 contains 15 residues. The CDR3 reads CASSSLAGGSYEQYF. The CDR3 DNA sequence: TGTGCCAGCAGCTCTCTGGCGGGAGGGAGCTACGAGCAGTACTTC.

This chain links TRBV10-3 with TRBJ1-1; 10 bases line up with TRBD1. Trimming at V came to 6 bases and at J to 5 bases, leaving 12 bases not matched to a gene. The CDR3 loop spans 16 amino acids. CDR1 is ENHRY and CDR2 is SYGVKD in the germline V gene. CDR3 bases: TGTGCCATCAGCCGGGGGACAGGGGTCGCGGGTACTGAAGCTTTCTTT. This encodes CAISRGTGVAGTEAFF.

This chain connects TRBV6-1 to TRBJ1-2, with 8 bases fitting TRBD1. J lost 5 bases, V lost 0 bases, and 2 bases had no gene match. The CDR3 covers 14 residues. CDR1 is MNHNS, CDR2 SASEGT, per germline. In DNA form, the CDR3 reads TGTGCCAGCAGTGAAGCGAACAGGGGGTATGGCTACACCTTC. It encodes CASSEANRGYGYTF.

The gene calls are TRBV2 and TRBJ2-7, with 8 bases that match TRBD2. The trim removed 6 bases at V and 7 bases at J, leaving 11 bases unmatched. Per germline, CDR1 SNHLY and CDR2 FYNNEI. The CDR3 is 14 residues long. The CDR3 region has the DNA TGTGCCAGCAGCCAAGCGGGAGTAAGTCGAGAGCAGTACTTC. Residues: CASSQAGVSREQYF.